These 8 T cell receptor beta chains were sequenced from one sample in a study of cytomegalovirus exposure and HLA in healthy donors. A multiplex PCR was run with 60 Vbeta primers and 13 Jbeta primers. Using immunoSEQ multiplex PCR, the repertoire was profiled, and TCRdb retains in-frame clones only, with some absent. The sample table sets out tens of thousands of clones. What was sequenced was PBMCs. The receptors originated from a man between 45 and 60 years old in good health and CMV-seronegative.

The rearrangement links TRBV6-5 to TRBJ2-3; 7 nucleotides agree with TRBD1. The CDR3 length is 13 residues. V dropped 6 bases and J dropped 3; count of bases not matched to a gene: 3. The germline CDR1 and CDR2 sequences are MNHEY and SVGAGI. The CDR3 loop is CASSRQGTDTQYF. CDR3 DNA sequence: TGTGCCAGCAGCCGACAGGGTACAGATACGCAGTATTTT.

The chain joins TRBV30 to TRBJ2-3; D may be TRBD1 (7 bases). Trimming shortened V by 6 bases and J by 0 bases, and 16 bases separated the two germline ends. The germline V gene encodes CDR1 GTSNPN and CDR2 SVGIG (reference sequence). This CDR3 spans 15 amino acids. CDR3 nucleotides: TGTGCCTGTCAGGGGGGTTCGTCTAGCACAGATACGCAGTATTTT. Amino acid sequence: CACQGGSSSTDTQYF.

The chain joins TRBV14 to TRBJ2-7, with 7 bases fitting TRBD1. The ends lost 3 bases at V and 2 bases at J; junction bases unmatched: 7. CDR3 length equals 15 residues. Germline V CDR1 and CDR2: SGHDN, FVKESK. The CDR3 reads CASSHRDSRTYEQYF. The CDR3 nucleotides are TGTGCCAGCAGCCACCGGGACAGCAGGACCTACGAGCAGTACTTC.

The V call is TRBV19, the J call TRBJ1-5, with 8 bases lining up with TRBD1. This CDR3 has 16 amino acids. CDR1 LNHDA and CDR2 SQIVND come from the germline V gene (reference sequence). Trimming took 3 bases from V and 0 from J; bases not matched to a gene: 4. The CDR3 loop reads CASSIGTGDSNQPQHF. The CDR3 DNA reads TGTGCCAGTAGTATCGGGACAGGCGATAGCAATCAGCCCCAGCATTTT.

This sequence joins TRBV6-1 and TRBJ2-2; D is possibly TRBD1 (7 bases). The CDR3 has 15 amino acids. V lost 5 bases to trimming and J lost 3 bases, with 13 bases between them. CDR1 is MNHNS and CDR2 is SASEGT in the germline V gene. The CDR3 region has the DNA TGTGCCAGCAGTCCCCAGGGGGGTCACACCGGGGAGCTGTTTTTT. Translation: CASSPQGGHTGELFF.

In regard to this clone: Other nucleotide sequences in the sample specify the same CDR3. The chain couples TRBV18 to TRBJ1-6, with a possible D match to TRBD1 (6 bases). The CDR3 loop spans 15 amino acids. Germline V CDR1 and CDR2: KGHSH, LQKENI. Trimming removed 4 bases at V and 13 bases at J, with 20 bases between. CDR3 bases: TGTGCCAGCTCACACTCCTCGGGACACGGTTCGCCCCTCCACTTT. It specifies CASSHSSGHGSPLHF. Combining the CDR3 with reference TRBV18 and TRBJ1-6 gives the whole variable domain NAGVMQNPRHLVRRRGQEARLRCSPMKGHSHVYWYRQLPEEGLKFMVYLQKENIIDESGMPKERFSAEFPKEGPSILRIQQVVRGDSAAYFCASSHSSGHGSPLHFGNGTRLTVT.

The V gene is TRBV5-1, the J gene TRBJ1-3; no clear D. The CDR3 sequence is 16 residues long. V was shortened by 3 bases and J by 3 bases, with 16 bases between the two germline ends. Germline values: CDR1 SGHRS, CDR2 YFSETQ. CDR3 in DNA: TGCGCCAGCAGCTCCGGGTCTCTCCCGGGTGGAAACACCATATATTTT. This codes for CASSSGSLPGGNTIYF.

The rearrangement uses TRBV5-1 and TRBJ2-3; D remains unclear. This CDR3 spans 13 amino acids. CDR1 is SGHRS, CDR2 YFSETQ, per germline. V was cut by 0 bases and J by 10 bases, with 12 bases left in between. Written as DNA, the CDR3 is TGCGCCAGCAGCTTGGAGGTTAGCTCGGCGCAGTATTTT. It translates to CASSLEVSSAQYF.